This T cell receptor (beta chain) was identified during a study of OX40 agonist ivuxolimab in advanced cancers. Generated by immunoSEQ multiplex PCR, the TCRdb table keeps only in-frame clones and is missing some. The repertoire holds about 25,000 clones, with approximately 86% as singletons. Comment on this clone: Its antigen is not identified.

The CDR3 spans 16 residues. Germline V lookup: CDR1 SGHRS, CDR2 YFSETQ. The V and J ends lost 4 bases and 2 bases, in that order; junction bases with no gene match: 5. Overall study results and limits: Still undetermined is the antigen specificity of the expanded peripheral T cells. In general, CD8+ T cells held more expanded clones than CD4+ did, on average.

Sequenced here: CD4+ or CD8+ T cells sorted from blood, sampled in a trial of the OX40 agonist ivuxolimab. This receptor was identified in an adult with an advanced solid tumor such as melanoma, head and neck, liver or kidney cancer. The genes are TRBV5-1 and TRBJ2-1; 11 nucleotides match TRBD2. The CDR3 protein is CASSNELAGAYNEQFF. The DNA of the CDR3 is TGCGCCAGCAGCAATGAACTAGCGGGAGCCTACAATGAGCAGTTCTTC.